The 7 T cell receptor beta chains reported below all come from one sample, sequenced in a study of patients and donors after allogeneic stem cell transplantation. One entry per CDR3 protein, called by TCRdb with MiXCR from the RT-PCR reads. The profile shows 900,000 to 1,000,000 distinct CDR3 sequences, approximately 18% of them singletons. Sequenced sample: blood, either unsorted or a sorted T cell fraction (not recorded which). The receptors originated from a human donor who was either an allogeneic HSCT recipient or a stem cell or donor lymphocyte infusion donor (not recorded which). It is not recorded whose cells these are; they may come from a transplant donor.

The chain has TRBV20-1 and TRBJ1-2, with D maybe TRBD1 (5 bases). The germline V gene encodes CDR1 DFQATT and CDR2 SNEGSKA (reference sequence). Deletions cut 6 bases from V and 7 bases from J, with 18 bases between. CDR3 length: 13 residues. The CDR3 DNA follows: TGCAGTGCCTTAGTCGGCAGGGAGGGTGGCTACACCTTC. This translates into CSALVGREGGYTF.

The genes are TRBV5-1 and TRBJ2-1; D is possibly TRBD1 (5 bases). The length of the CDR3 is 18 residues. V dropped 0 bases and J dropped 4 bases, with 20 bases sitting between them. Germline CDR1 and CDR2: SGHRS and YFSETQ. The CDR3 region is CASSLVFMGLDGYNEQFF. The CDR3 region has the DNA TGCGCCAGCAGCTTGGTGTTCATGGGGCTAGATGGGTACAATGAGCAGTTCTTC.

The rearrangement uses TRBV7-9 and TRBJ2-3; TRBD2 aligns across 8 bases. CDR1 and CDR2 (germline): SEHNR, FQNEAQ (reference sequence). The CDR3 extends over 16 amino acids. The V segment lost 1 base and the J segment 2 bases; nucleotides outside the gene matches: 5. CDR3 DNA: TGTGCCAGCAGCTTAGAAGGGACTAGACTCACAGATACGCAGTATTTT. Translation: CASSLEGTRLTDTQYF.

The chain has TRBV10-3 and TRBJ2-1, with 7 bases fitting TRBD2. V was pared by 4 bases and J by 6 bases, with 15 bases of the junction left unmatched. CDR3 length equals 17 residues. Germline V gene sequence: CDR1 ENHRY, CDR2 SYGVKD. CDR3 residues: CAISGEGPGLHPNEQFF. Written as DNA, the CDR3 is TGTGCCATCAGTGGGGAAGGGCCGGGACTACATCCCAATGAGCAGTTCTTC.

This clonotype was counted once. The gene calls are TRBV30 and TRBJ1-1; maybe TRBD1 (5 bases). The V end lost 5 bases, the J end lost 4 bases, and 11 bases lay between the germline ends. The germline CDR1 and CDR2 sequences are GTSNPN and SVGIG (reference sequence). There are 12 residues in the CDR3. DNA for the CDR3: TGTGCCTGGTATGGTGGGGGCACTGAAGCTTTCTTT. Translation gives CAWYGGGTEAFF.

The chain employs TRBV15 and TRBJ2-1; D call uncertain. V was clipped by 3 bases and J by 8 bases, with 20 bases between them. This CDR3 spans 16 amino acids. The germline V gene encodes CDR1 LNHNV and CDR2 YYDKDF (reference sequence). CDR3 residues: CATSRAVGPPSYEQFF. CDR3 in DNA: TGTGCCACCAGCAGGGCGGTGGGTCCTCCCTCTTATGAGCAGTTCTTC.

This clonotype was observed a handful of times. This chain connects TRBV7-9 to TRBJ2-1; D possibly matches TRBD1 or TRBD2 (6 bases each). CDR3 length: 17 residues. V lost 5 bases and J lost 0, with 17 bases in between. CDR1 and CDR2 from the germline V gene are SEHNR and FQNEAQ (reference sequence). The chain's CDR3 is CASSLGGTPSSYNEQFF. The CDR3 DNA reads TGTGCCAGCAGCCTAGGGGGGACCCCTAGCTCCTACAATGAGCAGTTCTTC. Looking up the rest from reference TRBV7-9 and TRBJ2-1 gives the full variable domain: DTGVSQNPRHKITKRGQNVTFRCDPISEHNRLYWYRQTLGQGPEFLTYFQNEAQLEKSRLLSDRFSAERPKGSFSTLEIQRTEQGDSAMYLCASSLGGTPSSYNEQFFGPGTRLTVL.